The 29 T cell receptor beta chains presented below share a single source sample, sequenced in a study of CD8+CD57+ T cells in acquired aplastic anemia. Using genomic DNA as the template, TCR beta VDJ and CDR3 profiling was carried out. TCRdb re-analysed the reads in MiXCR, keeping a single row per CDR3 protein. The table shows a few hundred thousand distinct CDR3 sequences, with approximately 60% occurring only once. The specimen was sorted CD4+, CD8+, or CD8+CD57+ T cells (not recorded which) from PBMCs. These TCRs come from a human donor in good health.

CDR3 region: CSARFGSSSPEADTQYF. CDR3 nucleotide sequence: TGCAGTGCTAGGTTCGGGAGTTCTTCGCCGGAAGCAGATACGCAGTATTTT. The rearrangement uses TRBV20-1 and TRBJ2-3, with D possibly matching TRBD2 (6 bases). This CDR3 contains 17 residues. The germline V and J ends were trimmed by 3 bases and 4 bases, with 23 bases remaining between them. Germline V gene sequence: CDR1 DFQATT, CDR2 SNEGSKA (reference sequence).

The chain combines TRBV10-3 with TRBJ2-5, with TRBD2 identical over 13 bases. Germline V gives CDR1 ENHRY, CDR2 SYGVKD. V trimming: 8 bases; J trimming: 3 bases; junction bases outside the gene matches: 0. The CDR3 is 13 residues long. CDR3 sequence (DNA): TGTGCCATCGGACTAGCGGGAGAAGAGACCCAGTACTTC. Translated, it gives CAIGLAGEETQYF.

This clonotype was observed at least ten times. The chain joins TRBV11-2 to TRBJ1-1; a weak D match, TRBD1 (6 bases). V was cut by 5 bases and J by 4 bases, with 14 bases left in between. Germline CDR1 is SGHAT and CDR2 is FQNNGV. There are 14 residues in the CDR3. The CDR3 protein is CASSQQGGGTEAFF. CDR3 bases: TGTGCCAGCAGCCAGCAGGGAGGGGGCACTGAAGCTTTCTTT.

The genes are TRBV20-1 and TRBJ2-7, with D possibly called TRBD1 or TRBD2 (5 bases each). The CDR3 spans 13 residues. The germline V gene has CDR1 DFQATT and CDR2 SNEGSKA (reference sequence). The V and J ends lost 1 base and 3 bases respectively, with 10 bases between them. The CDR3 nucleotides read TGCAGTGCTAGAGGAGGGGCCGACTACGAGCAGTACTTC. It codes for CSARGGADYEQYF.

The chain links TRBV7-2 to TRBJ2-1, with TRBD1 matching over 7 bases. Unmatched junction bases numbered 7, after V lost 5 bases and J lost 6 bases. Looked up from germline, CDR1 is SGHTA and CDR2 is FQGNSA. The CDR3 runs to 14 residues. Here the CDR3 DNA reads TGTGCCAGCAGCCCCCAGACAGGGAGCAATGAGCAGTTCTTC. This gives the protein CASSPQTGSNEQFF.

This clonotype was seen many times. The gene calls are TRBV4-2 and TRBJ2-3; TRBD2 matches 8 bases. From germline, CDR1 is LGHNA and CDR2 YNFKEQ. J gave up 1 base and V 0 bases, and 3 bases lay outside the gene matches. The CDR3 is made up of 16 amino acids. The CDR3 region is CASSQERRGGTDTQYF. The CDR3 coding sequence is TGTGCCAGCAGCCAAGAGAGGCGGGGGGGCACAGATACGCAGTATTTT.

Worth noting for this clonotype: A much larger clone differs from this one at a single base, so this may be a read error. V gene TRBV6-5 combines with J gene TRBJ1-1; D is uncertain. Germline V gene data show CDR1 as MNHEY and CDR2 as SVGAGI. The CDR3 is made up of 15 amino acids. The CDR3 DNA sequence: TGTGCCAGCAGTAACCAGTGGCAGATAAACACTGAAGCTCTCTTT. It translates to CASSNQWQINTEALF.

V is TRBV5-1 and J is TRBJ2-7, with D possibly matching TRBD2 (5 bases). CDR1 and CDR2 from the germline V gene are SGHRS and YFSETQ. V was pared by 3 bases and J by 3 bases, with 13 bases between. The CDR3 is 14 amino acids. CDR3 residues: CASSSAEGLYEQYF. The CDR3 coding sequence is TGCGCCAGCAGCTCGGCAGAAGGACTCTACGAGCAGTACTTC.

This clonotype was counted many times. The V call is TRBV11-2, the J call TRBJ1-3, with 10 bases fitting TRBD1. The CDR3 covers 15 residues. V was clipped by 3 bases and J by 6 bases; unmatched bases: 5. Germline V gene lookup returns CDR1 SGHAT and CDR2 FQNNGV. The CDR3 spells CASSFGQGVVNTIYF. The DNA of the CDR3 is TGTGCCAGCAGCTTCGGACAGGGGGTTGTAAACACCATATATTTT.

V gene TRBV9 combines with J gene TRBJ1-1; weak D call: TRBD1 (6 bases). Trimming cost V 6 bases and J 1 base, with 10 bases left between them. CDR1 is SGDLS and CDR2 is YYNGEE in the germline V gene. The CDR3 spans 13 residues. Written as DNA, the CDR3 is TGTGCCAGCACCAGGGGAGGGAACACTGAAGCTTTCTTT. This gives the protein CASTRGGNTEAFF.

This chain connects TRBV15 to TRBJ2-5; D is unclear. The CDR3 is made up of 12 amino acids. CDR1 and CDR2 from the germline V gene are LNHNV and YYDKDF (reference sequence). The V and J ends lost 0 bases and 7 bases respectively, with 6 bases between them. Here the CDR3 DNA reads TGTGCCACCAGCAGAGATCTTGGGACCCAGTACTTC. It specifies CATSRDLGTQYF.

The rearrangement joins TRBV20-1 to TRBJ2-7, with D maybe TRBD1 (6 bases). The CDR3 is made up of 13 amino acids. Looked up from germline, CDR1 is DFQATT and CDR2 is SNEGSKA (reference sequence). V was trimmed by 6 bases and J by 0 bases, leaving 12 bases between them. The CDR3 DNA is TGCAGTGCCTATGGGGGCGGCTCCTACGAGCAGTACTTC. Translating it yields CSAYGGGSYEQYF.

Only a few counts were recorded for this clonotype. The rearrangement links TRBV4-1 to TRBJ1-5; maybe TRBD1 (5 bases). Per the germline V gene, CDR1 is MGHRA and CDR2 is YSYEKL. This CDR3 is built from 19 residues. Trimming took off 0 bases at V and 2 bases at J, with 20 bases between the two ends. Here the CDR3 reads CASSQDTPGKYTGNQPQHF. The CDR3 region has the DNA TGCGCCAGCAGCCAAGATACTCCAGGGAAATATACCGGCAATCAGCCCCAGCATTTT.

The chain is built from TRBV5-1 and TRBJ2-3; D may correspond to TRBD1 or TRBD2 (7 bases each). The germline CDR1 and CDR2 sequences are SGHRS and YFSETQ. The CDR3 consists of 14 residues. Trimming removed 4 bases from V and 3 bases from J, with 12 bases in between. The CDR3 DNA is TGCGCCAGCAGCGCAGGGGGGGCTACAGATACGCAGTATTTT. Its protein product is CASSAGGATDTQYF.

This clonotype showed up just a few times. This chain uses TRBV15 with TRBJ2-7, with D hard to call. The CDR3 extends over 13 amino acids. The V end lost 0 bases, the J end lost 3 bases, and 6 bases lay between the germline ends. Germline V gene data show CDR1 as LNHNV and CDR2 as YYDKDF (reference sequence). CDR3 loop: CATSRDLLYEQYF. The DNA of the CDR3 is TGTGCCACCAGCAGAGATCTCCTCTACGAGCAGTACTTC. Variable domain in full (rest from reference TRBV15 and TRBJ2-7): DAMVIQNPRYQVTQFGKPVTLSCSQTLNHNVMYWYQQKSSQAPKLLFHYYDKDFNNEADTPDNFQSRRPNTSFCFLDIRSPGLGDTAMYLCATSRDLLYEQYFGPGTRLTVT.

This clonotype was seen more than once but under ten times. A much larger clone sits a single nucleotide away, making a read error possible. This chain's CDR3 is CATAETQSFAEAFF. The CDR3 DNA reads as TGTGCCACCGCCGAGACCCAGTCTTTCGCTGAAGCTTTCTTT. The chain employs TRBV7-9 and TRBJ1-1, with D uncertain. The length of the CDR3 is 14 residues. The germline V gene has CDR1 SEHNR and CDR2 FQNEAQ (reference sequence). Trimming left V 10 bases short and J 6 bases short, with 21 bases between.

This clonotype was counted at least ten times. The chain combines TRBV19 with TRBJ2-1; 8 bases are shared with TRBD2. Germline V lookup: CDR1 LNHDA, CDR2 SQIVND (reference sequence). V lost 8 bases, J lost 0 bases, and 6 bases stayed unmatched. This CDR3 region has 15 residues. This CDR3 is CASAIAGSSYNEQFF. CDR3 coding DNA: TGTGCCAGTGCGATAGCGGGGAGCTCCTACAATGAGCAGTTCTTC. Full variable domain (missing parts from reference TRBV19 and TRBJ2-1): DGGITQSPKYLFRKEGQNVTLSCEQNLNHDAMYWYRQDPGQGLRLIYYSQIVNDFQKGDIAEGYSVSREKKESFPLTVTSAQKNPTAFYLCASAIAGSSYNEQFFGPGTRLTVL.

About this clonotype itself: One end of the junction is discordant with germline, which a read error may explain. V and J are TRBV7-9 and TRBJ1-2; D uncertain. This CDR3 is 13 amino acids long. The V gene's germline CDR1 is SEHNR and CDR2 FQNEAQ (reference sequence). CDR3 loop: CASSQEGGLGYTF. The DNA for the CDR3 is TGCGCCAGCAGCCAAGAGGGTGGGCTTGGCTACACCTTC.

The table lists this clonotype with many counts. This rearrangement joins TRBV4-3 to TRBJ2-7, with D possibly called TRBD1 or TRBD2 (6 bases each). V was clipped by 1 base and J by 4 bases, with 14 bases between them. The CDR3 is 15 amino acids. Germline V gene sequence: CDR1 LGHNA, CDR2 YSLEER. The CDR3 DNA reads TGCGCCAGCAGCCAAGGGCCTGGAGGGGGGTACGAGCAGTACTTC. Amino acid sequence: CASSQGPGGGYEQYF.

This clonotype came up a few times. The J gene is TRBJ2-1, the V gene TRBV7-9, with 9 bases aligning to TRBD2. This CDR3 contains 18 residues. Trimming at V came to 1 base and at J to 3 bases, leaving 10 bases not matched to a gene. The V gene's germline CDR1 is SEHNR and CDR2 FQNEAQ (reference sequence). The CDR3 DNA follows: TGTGCCAGCAGCTTAGTCCGGGCTAGCGGGGTGATCTACAATGAGCAGTTCTTC. This sequence encodes CASSLVRASGVIYNEQFF. The variable domain in full, with the rest retrieved from reference TRBV7-9 and TRBJ2-1, is DTGVSQNPRHKITKRGQNVTFRCDPISEHNRLYWYRQTLGQGPEFLTYFQNEAQLEKSRLLSDRFSAERPKGSFSTLEIQRTEQGDSAMYLCASSLVRASGVIYNEQFFGPGTRLTVL.

This clonotype occurred once. The rearrangement links TRBV24-1 to TRBJ2-1; 7 bases match TRBD1. The CDR3 spans 15 residues. The germline V gene encodes CDR1 KGHDR and CDR2 SFDVKD. Losses at the gene ends were 4 bases for V and 9 bases for J; bases not matched to a gene: 11. CDR3 loop: CATSDLTGRVGEQFF. CDR3 bases: TGTGCCACCAGTGACCTGACAGGGCGGGTCGGTGAGCAGTTCTTC.

The J gene is TRBJ1-5, the V gene TRBV20-1, with 7 bases that match TRBD1. Germline V gene data show CDR1 as DFQATT and CDR2 as SNEGSKA (reference sequence). Trimming at V came to 3 bases and at J to 9 bases, leaving 8 bases not matched to a gene. This CDR3 has 13 residues. CDR3 nucleotides: TGCAGTGCTAGGTTCCAGGGGGATTCGCCCCAGCATTTT. This sequence encodes CSARFQGDSPQHF.

This chain uses TRBV11-1 with TRBJ2-7, with TRBD1 matching over 7 bases. The CDR3 covers 16 residues. After removal of 4 bases from V and 0 bases from J, the junction contained 9 bases not matched to a gene. Germline loops: CDR1 SGHAT, CDR2 FQDESV (reference sequence). The CDR3 region is CASSSVTGTASYEQYF. The CDR3, as DNA: TGTGCCAGCAGCTCAGTAACCGGGACAGCCTCCTACGAGCAGTACTTC.

There are many counts of this clonotype. The chain uses TRBV12-3 or TRBV12-4 and TRBJ2-7, with D possibly TRBD1 on 6 matching bases. V lost 8 bases and J 4 bases, leaving 9 bases between the germline ends. The CDR3 loop spans 11 amino acids. CDR3 residues: CASSRGYEQYF. CDR3 nucleotides: TGTGCCAGCTCCAGGGGTTACGAGCAGTACTTC.

This sequence joins TRBV7-8 and TRBJ2-1; tentatively, D is TRBD1 (5 bases). There are 12 residues in the CDR3. V lost 5 bases to trimming and J lost 10 bases, with 12 bases between them. Germline CDR1 SGHVS, CDR2 FQNEAQ. CDR3 DNA sequence: TGTGCCAGCAGCCCGACAGAGAGGGAGCAGTTCTTC. Translation: CASSPTEREQFF.

The V call is TRBV20-1, the J call TRBJ2-7, with a tentative D call TRBD2 (6 bases). Germline V gene lookup returns CDR1 DFQATT and CDR2 SNEGSKA (reference sequence). The CDR3 is 14 amino acids. The V end was cut by 5 bases, the J end by 0 bases, with 14 bases between. The CDR3 loop is CSAFGTEFSYEQYF. CDR3 DNA: TGCAGTGCTTTCGGGACTGAATTCTCCTACGAGCAGTACTTC.

The rearrangement joins TRBV20-1 to TRBJ2-5; 7 bases map to TRBD2. V dropped 8 bases and J dropped 5; count of bases not matched to a gene: 20. The CDR3 contains 16 residues. Germline assignment: CDR1 DFQATT and CDR2 SNEGSKA (reference sequence). The CDR3 nucleotides are TGCAGTTCGGGGCCCCTCCAGCGGGGCCTTGAGGAGACCCAGTACTTC. It specifies CSSGPLQRGLEETQYF.

The sample holds many counts of this clonotype. This chain links TRBV20-1 with TRBJ2-7; 7 nucleotides agree with TRBD1. Germline lookup yields CDR1 DFQATT and CDR2 SNEGSKA (reference sequence). The CDR3 has 16 residues. V shed 0 bases, J shed 2 bases, and the junction held 10 bases outside the gene matches. The CDR3 coding sequence is TGCAGTGCTAGAGATGAAGGCCGGGACAGTCCCTACGAGCAGTACTTC. Translation gives CSARDEGRDSPYEQYF.

This clonotype appeared a few times. The chain employs TRBV7-9 and TRBJ2-7, with D uncertain. The CDR3 totals 15 residues. Germline assignment: CDR1 SEHNR and CDR2 FQNEAQ (reference sequence). V lost 4 bases and J 0 bases, leaving 13 bases between the germline ends. In nucleotides, the CDR3 is TGTGCCAGCAGCTCTCTGGACGGCCGCTCCTACGAGCAGTACTTC. This gives the protein CASSSLDGRSYEQYF.